This T cell receptor beta chain emerged from a study of post-analysis software for immune sequencing data. Comment on this clonotype: Its target is unknown.

The library was made from cDNA and included unique molecular identifiers. Some 500,000 cDNA molecules were recovered from an input of 1 to 10 million T cells. One entry per CDR3 protein results from TCRdb running MiXCR on the PCR reads. The repertoire holds about 770,000 distinct CDR3 sequences, roughly 46% seen once, with approximately 5% in the top ten. Trimming shortened V by 3 bases and J by 2 bases, and 11 bases separated the two germline ends. Germline values: CDR1 DFQATT, CDR2 SNEGSKA (reference sequence). The length of the CDR3 is 13 residues. Study conclusions and caveats: There were five or six TRBV segments more frequent in patients than controls, and TRBV5-6, TRBV5-1 and TRBV20-1 were among them. Those with multiple sclerosis, the patient group, showed significantly lower normalized Chao1 diversity than controls.

The sequence was collected from a girl aged 10-17 years with multiple sclerosis. The chain recombines TRBV20-1 with TRBJ2-7, with D possibly being TRBD1 (5 bases). Sequencing was performed on blood. This CDR3 reads CSASDRLTYEQYF. CDR3 in DNA: TGCAGTGCTAGTGACAGATTAACCTACGAGCAGTACTTC.